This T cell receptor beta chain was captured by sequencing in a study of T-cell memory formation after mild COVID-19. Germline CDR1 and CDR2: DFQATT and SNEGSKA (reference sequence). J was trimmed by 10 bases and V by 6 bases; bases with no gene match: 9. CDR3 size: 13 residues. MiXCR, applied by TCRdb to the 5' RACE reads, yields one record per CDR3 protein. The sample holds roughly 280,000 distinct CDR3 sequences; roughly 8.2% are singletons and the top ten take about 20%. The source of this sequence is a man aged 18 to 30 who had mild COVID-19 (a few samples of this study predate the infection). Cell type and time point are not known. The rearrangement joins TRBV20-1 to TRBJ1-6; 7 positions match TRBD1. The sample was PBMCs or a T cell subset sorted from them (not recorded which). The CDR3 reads CSAGDSRGSPLHF. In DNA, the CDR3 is TGCAGTGCAGGGGACAGTAGAGGCTCACCCCTCCACTTT.